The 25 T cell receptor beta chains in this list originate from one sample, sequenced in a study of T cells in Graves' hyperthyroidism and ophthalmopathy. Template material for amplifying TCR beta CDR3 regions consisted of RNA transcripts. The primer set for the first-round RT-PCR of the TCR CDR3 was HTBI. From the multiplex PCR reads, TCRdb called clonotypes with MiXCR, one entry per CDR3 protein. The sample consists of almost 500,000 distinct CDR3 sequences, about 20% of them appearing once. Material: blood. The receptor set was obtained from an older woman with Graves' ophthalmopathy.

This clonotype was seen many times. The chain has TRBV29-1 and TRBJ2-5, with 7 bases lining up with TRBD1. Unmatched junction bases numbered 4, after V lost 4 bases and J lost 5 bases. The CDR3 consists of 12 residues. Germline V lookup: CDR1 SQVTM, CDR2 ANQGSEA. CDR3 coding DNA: TGCAGCGTTGGACAGGGTGGGGAGACCCAGTACTTC. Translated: CSVGQGGETQYF.

The CDR3 loop is CATSKGQGADTQYF. The CDR3 DNA reads as TGTGCCACCAGTAAGGGACAGGGGGCAGATACGCAGTATTTT. This chain links TRBV24-1 with TRBJ2-3, with 11 positions matching TRBD1. Per germline, CDR1 KGHDR and CDR2 SFDVKD. The junction had 2 bases not matched to a gene; V was cut back by 6 bases and J by 4 bases. The CDR3 is made up of 14 amino acids.

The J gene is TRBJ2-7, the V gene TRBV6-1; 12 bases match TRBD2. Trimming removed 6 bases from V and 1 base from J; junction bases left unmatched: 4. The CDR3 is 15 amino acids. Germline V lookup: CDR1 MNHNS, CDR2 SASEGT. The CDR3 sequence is CASSVGLAGSYEQYF. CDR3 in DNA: TGTGCCAGCAGCGTTGGACTAGCGGGATCCTACGAGCAGTACTTC.

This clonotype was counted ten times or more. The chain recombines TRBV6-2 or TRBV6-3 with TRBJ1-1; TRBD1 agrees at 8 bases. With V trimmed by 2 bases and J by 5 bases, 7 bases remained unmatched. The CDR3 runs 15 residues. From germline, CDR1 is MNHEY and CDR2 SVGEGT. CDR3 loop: CASSYPSTGATEAFF. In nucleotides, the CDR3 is TGTGCCAGCAGTTACCCCTCGACAGGGGCAACTGAAGCTTTCTTT.

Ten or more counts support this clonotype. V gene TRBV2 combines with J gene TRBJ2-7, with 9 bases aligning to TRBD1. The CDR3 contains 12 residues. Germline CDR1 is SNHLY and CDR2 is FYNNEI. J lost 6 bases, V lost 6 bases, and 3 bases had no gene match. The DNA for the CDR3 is TGTGCCAGCAGGGGGACAGGGCTCGAGCAGTACTTC. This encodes CASRGTGLEQYF. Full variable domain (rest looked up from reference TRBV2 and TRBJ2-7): EPEVTQTPSHQVTQMGQEVILRCVPISNHLYFYWYRQILGQKVEFLVSFYNNEISEKSEIFDDQFSVERPDGSNFTLKIRSTKLEDSAMYFCASRGTGLEQYFGPGTRLTVT.

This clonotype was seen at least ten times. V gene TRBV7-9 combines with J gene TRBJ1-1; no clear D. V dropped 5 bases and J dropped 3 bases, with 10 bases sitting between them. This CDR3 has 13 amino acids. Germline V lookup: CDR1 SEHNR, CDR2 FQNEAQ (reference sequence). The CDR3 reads CASSPPADTEAFF. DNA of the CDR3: TGTGCCAGCAGCCCTCCAGCGGACACTGAAGCTTTCTTT.

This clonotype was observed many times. The CDR3 loop reads CASSPGTSGAQETQYF. DNA of the CDR3: TGTGCCAGCAGTCCCGGGACTAGCGGGGCCCAAGAGACCCAGTACTTC. The V call is TRBV2, the J call TRBJ2-5; TRBD2 matches at 13 bases. Germline loops: CDR1 SNHLY, CDR2 FYNNEI. J gave up 1 base and V 5 bases, and 4 bases lay outside the gene matches. This CDR3 has 16 residues.

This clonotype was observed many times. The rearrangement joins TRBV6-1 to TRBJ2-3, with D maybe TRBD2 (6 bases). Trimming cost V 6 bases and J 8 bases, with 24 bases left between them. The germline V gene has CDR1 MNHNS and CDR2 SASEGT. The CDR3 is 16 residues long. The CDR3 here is CASRRTGTPGERTQYF. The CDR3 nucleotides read TGTGCCAGCAGACGAACCGGGACTCCCGGAGAGCGTACGCAGTATTTT.

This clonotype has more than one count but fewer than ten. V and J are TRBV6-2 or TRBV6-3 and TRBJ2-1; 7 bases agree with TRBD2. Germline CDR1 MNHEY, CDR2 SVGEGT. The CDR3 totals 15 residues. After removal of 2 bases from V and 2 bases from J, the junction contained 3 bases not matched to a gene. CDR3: CASSYLAGAYNEQFF. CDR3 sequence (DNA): TGTGCCAGCAGTTACCTGGCGGGAGCCTACAATGAGCAGTTCTTC.

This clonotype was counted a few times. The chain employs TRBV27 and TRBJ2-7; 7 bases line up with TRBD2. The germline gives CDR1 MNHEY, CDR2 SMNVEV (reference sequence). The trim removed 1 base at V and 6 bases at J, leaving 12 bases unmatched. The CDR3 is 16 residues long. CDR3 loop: CASSLWAGVVSGEQYF. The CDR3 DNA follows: TGTGCCAGCAGTTTATGGGCGGGAGTGGTCTCCGGCGAGCAGTACTTC.

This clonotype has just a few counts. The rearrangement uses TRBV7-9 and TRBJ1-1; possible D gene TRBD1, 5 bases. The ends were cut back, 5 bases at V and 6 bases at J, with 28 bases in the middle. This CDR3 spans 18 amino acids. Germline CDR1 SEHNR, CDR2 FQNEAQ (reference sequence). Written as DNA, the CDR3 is TGTGCCAGCAGCCGACGATCCGGGGTTGGGGGTCGTGTGGCTGAAGCTTTCTTT. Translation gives CASSRRSGVGGRVAEAFF. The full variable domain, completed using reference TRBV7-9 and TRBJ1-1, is DTGVSQNPRHKITKRGQNVTFRCDPISEHNRLYWYRQTLGQGPEFLTYFQNEAQLEKSRLLSDRFSAERPKGSFSTLEIQRTEQGDSAMYLCASSRRSGVGGRVAEAFFGQGTRLTVV.

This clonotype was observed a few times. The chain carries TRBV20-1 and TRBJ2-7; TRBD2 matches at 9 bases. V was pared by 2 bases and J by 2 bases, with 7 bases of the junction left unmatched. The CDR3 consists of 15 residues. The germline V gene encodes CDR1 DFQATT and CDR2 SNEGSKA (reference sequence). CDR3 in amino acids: CSARRSGSTPYEQYF. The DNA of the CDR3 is TGCAGTGCTAGACGTAGCGGGAGTACTCCCTACGAGCAGTACTTC.

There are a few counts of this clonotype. Here the CDR3 reads CSARVQLGYGYTF. In DNA, the CDR3 is TGCAGTGCTAGGGTACAGCTGGGCTATGGCTACACCTTC. The chain employs TRBV20-1 and TRBJ1-2; D unresolved. Germline V lookup: CDR1 DFQATT, CDR2 SNEGSKA (reference sequence). Trimming left V 3 bases short and J 4 bases short, with 12 bases between. This CDR3 has 13 amino acids.

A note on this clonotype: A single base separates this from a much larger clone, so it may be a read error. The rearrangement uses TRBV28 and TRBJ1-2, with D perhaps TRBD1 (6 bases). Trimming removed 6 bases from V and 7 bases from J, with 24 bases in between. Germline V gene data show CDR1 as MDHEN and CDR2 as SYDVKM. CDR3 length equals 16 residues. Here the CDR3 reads CASSRLDGGLAGGYTF. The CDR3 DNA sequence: TGTGCCAGCAGCAGGCTGGACGGGGGGCTCGCGGGTGGCTACACCTTC.

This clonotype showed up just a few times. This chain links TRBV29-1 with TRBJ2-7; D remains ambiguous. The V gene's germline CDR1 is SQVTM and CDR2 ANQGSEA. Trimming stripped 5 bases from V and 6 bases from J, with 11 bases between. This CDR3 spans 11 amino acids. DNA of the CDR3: TGCAGCGTTCAAGGCGTTGGCGAGCAGTACTTC. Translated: CSVQGVGEQYF.

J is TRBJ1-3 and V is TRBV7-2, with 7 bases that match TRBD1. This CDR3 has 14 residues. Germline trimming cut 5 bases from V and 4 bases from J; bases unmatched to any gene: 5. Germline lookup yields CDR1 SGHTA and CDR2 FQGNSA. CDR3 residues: CASSPTGDGNTIYF. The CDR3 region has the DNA TGTGCCAGCAGCCCTACAGGGGACGGAAACACCATATATTTT.

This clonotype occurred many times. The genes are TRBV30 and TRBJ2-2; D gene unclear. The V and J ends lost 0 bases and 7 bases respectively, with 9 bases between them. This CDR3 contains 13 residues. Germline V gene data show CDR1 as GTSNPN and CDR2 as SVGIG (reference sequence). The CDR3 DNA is TGTGCCTGGAGTGTACGAGGAATCGGGGAGCTGTTTTTT. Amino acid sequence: CAWSVRGIGELFF.

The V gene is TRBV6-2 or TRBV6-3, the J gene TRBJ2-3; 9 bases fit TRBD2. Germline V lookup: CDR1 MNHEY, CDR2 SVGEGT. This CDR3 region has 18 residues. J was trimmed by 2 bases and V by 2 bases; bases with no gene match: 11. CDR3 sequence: CASSYGFGAGGFTDTQYF. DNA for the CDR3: TGTGCCAGCAGTTACGGGTTCGGAGCGGGAGGATTCACAGATACGCAGTATTTT.

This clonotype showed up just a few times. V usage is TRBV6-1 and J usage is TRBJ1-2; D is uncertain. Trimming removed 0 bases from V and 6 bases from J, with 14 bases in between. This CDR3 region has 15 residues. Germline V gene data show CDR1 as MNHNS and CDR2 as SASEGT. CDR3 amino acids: CASSEALGPGDGYTF. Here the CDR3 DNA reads TGTGCCAGCAGTGAAGCGCTAGGACCTGGGGATGGCTACACCTTC.

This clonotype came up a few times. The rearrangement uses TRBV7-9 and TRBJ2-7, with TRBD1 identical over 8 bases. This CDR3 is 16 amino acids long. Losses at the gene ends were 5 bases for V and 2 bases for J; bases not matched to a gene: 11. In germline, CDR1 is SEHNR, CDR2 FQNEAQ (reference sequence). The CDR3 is CASSPTDRGLTYEQYF. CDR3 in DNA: TGTGCCAGCAGCCCCACAGACAGGGGTCTTACCTACGAGCAGTACTTC.

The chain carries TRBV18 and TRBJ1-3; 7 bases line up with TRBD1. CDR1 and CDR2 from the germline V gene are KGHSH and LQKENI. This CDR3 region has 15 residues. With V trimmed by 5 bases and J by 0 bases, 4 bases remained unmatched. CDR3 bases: TGTGCCAGCTCATCCGACAGGGACTCTGGAAACACCATATATTTT. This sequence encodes CASSSDRDSGNTIYF.

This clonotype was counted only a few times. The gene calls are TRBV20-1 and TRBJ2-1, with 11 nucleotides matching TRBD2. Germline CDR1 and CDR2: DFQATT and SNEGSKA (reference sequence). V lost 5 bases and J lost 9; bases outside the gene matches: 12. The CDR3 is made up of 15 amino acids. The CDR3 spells CSAGLSGRASGEQFF. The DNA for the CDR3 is TGCAGTGCTGGGCTTAGCGGGAGGGCCTCGGGTGAGCAGTTCTTC.

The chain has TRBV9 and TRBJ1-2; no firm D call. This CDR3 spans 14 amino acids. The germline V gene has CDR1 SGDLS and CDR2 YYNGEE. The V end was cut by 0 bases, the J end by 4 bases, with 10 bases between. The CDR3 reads CASSVGDGGYGYTF. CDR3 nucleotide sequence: TGTGCCAGCAGCGTAGGAGACGGCGGCTATGGCTACACCTTC.

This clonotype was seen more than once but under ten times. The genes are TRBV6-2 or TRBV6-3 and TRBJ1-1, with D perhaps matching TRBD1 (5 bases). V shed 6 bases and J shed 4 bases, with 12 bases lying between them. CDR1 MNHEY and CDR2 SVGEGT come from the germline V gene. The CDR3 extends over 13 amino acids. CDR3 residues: CASSPFRGTEAFF. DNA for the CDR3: TGTGCCAGCAGCCCCTTTAGGGGCACTGAAGCTTTCTTT.

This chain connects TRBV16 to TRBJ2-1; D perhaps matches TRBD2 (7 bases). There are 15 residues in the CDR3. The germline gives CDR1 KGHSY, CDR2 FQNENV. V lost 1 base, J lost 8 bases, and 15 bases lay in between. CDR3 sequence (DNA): TGTGCCAGCAGCCAATGGACGGGGGCGGGGGATGAGCAGTTCTTC. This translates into CASSQWTGAGDEQFF.